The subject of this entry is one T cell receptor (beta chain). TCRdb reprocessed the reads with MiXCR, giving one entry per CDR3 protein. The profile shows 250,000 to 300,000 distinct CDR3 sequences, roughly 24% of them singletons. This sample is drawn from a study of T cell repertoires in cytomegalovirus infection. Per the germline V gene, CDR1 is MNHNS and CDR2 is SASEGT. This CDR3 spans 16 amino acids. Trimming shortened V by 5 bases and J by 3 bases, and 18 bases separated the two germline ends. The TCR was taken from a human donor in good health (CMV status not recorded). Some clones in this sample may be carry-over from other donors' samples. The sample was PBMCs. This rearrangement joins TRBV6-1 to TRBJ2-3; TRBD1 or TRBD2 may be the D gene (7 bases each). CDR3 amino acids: CASSQFRGGGTDTQYF. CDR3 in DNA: TGTGCCAGCAGTCAATTCAGGGGGGGGGGTACAGATACGCAGTATTTT.